One and the same sample provided the 25 T cell receptor beta chains below, sequenced in a study of T-cell reconstitution after alpha-beta-depleted transplantation in children. Researchers prepared the TCRbeta library using unique molecular identifiers, the study reports. A single record per CDR3 protein comes from TCRdb applying MiXCR to the PCR reads. This repertoire shows some 500,000 distinct CDR3 sequences, about 17% found once; its top ten account for approximately 3%. The source was PBMCs from the stem cell graft donor, collected from the stem cell graft. The receptors originated from a human donor who donated a stem cell graft to a child with acute lymphoblastic leukemia.

The genes are TRBV7-2 and TRBJ2-2, with D maybe TRBD2 (6 bases). The CDR3 runs 15 residues. The germline V and J ends were trimmed by 1 base and 4 bases, with 10 bases remaining between them. Germline V gene sequence: CDR1 SGHTA, CDR2 FQGNSA. CDR3 sequence: CASSLELAPTGELFF. CDR3 bases: TGTGCCAGCAGCTTAGAGCTAGCGCCCACCGGGGAGCTGTTTTTT.

The rearrangement joins TRBV5-1 to TRBJ2-7; D unresolved. CDR3 length: 13 amino acids. Trimming stripped 0 bases from V and 6 bases from J, with 10 bases between. Germline V gene sequence: CDR1 SGHRS, CDR2 YFSETQ. In nucleotides, the CDR3 is TGCGCCAGCAGCTTGGATGGCTCTACCGAGCAGTACTTC. As protein: CASSLDGSTEQYF.

The rearrangement links TRBV5-1 to TRBJ2-2; possibly TRBD1 or TRBD2 for D (5 bases each). Germline V gene lookup returns CDR1 SGHRS and CDR2 YFSETQ. With 4 bases removed from V and 0 bases from J, the gap between germline ends came to 13 bases. This CDR3 region has 16 residues. The CDR3 DNA follows: TGCGCCAGCAGCCTTTACGGGACGGCGAACACCGGGGAGCTGTTTTTT. As protein: CASSLYGTANTGELFF.

This clonotype has more than one count but fewer than ten. The chain uses TRBV21-1 and TRBJ1-1; the DNA was not compared with TRBD1, the D call given in the table. TRBV21-1 is a pseudogene. The CDR3 covers 16 residues. The CDR3, as DNA: TGTGCCAGCAGCAAAGACCGCAGGGAAGGAAACACTGAAGCTTTCTTT. It codes for CASSKDRREGNTEAFF.

This clonotype was detected only a few times. This chain links TRBV18 with TRBJ1-5, with D perhaps matching TRBD1 (6 bases). The germline V gene encodes CDR1 KGHSH and CDR2 LQKENI. CDR3 length: 14 amino acids. The V end was cut by 5 bases, the J end by 3 bases, with 11 bases between. CDR3 loop: CASSSGHNNQPQHF. CDR3 bases: TGTGCCAGCTCATCGGGACACAACAATCAGCCCCAGCATTTT.

The chain is built from TRBV6-1 and TRBJ2-3; the match to TRBD1 covers 7 bases. The CDR3 covers 14 residues. Germline V CDR1 and CDR2: MNHNS, SASEGT. The ends lost 5 bases at V and 2 bases at J; junction bases unmatched: 4. The CDR3 nucleotides are TGTGCCAGCAGTCCGGACAGGCCCACAGATACGCAGTATTTT. This translates into CASSPDRPTDTQYF.

This chain uses TRBV9 with TRBJ2-1; 15 nucleotides align to TRBD2. CDR1 and CDR2 from the germline V gene are SGDLS and YYNGEE. Germline trimming cut 3 bases from V and 2 bases from J; bases unmatched to any gene: 9. The CDR3 extends over 19 amino acids. For the CDR3, the DNA is TGTGCCAGCAGCGCTAATCCGGGACTAGCGGGAGGAGCCTACAATGAGCAGTTCTTC. This translates into CASSANPGLAGGAYNEQFF.

The J gene is TRBJ1-6, the V gene TRBV28; D is unresolved. The V gene lost 9 bases and the J gene lost 0 bases, with 18 bases spanning the gap. In germline, CDR1 is MDHEN, CDR2 SYDVKM. This CDR3 is 17 amino acids long. The CDR3: CASSSPGYLSYNSPLHF. CDR3 in DNA: TGTGCCAGTAGCTCCCCTGGATACCTCTCCTATAATTCACCCCTCCACTTT.

The chain combines TRBV15 with TRBJ2-5; TRBD2 is a possible D gene (5 bases). The V end was cut by 2 bases, the J end by 7 bases, with 14 bases between. The length of the CDR3 is 14 residues. Germline V gene data show CDR1 as LNHNV and CDR2 as YYDKDF (reference sequence). The CDR3 here is CATSRRTVEGTQYF. Written as DNA, the CDR3 is TGTGCCACCAGCAGACGGACGGTCGAGGGGACCCAGTACTTC.

This chain connects TRBV20-1 to TRBJ1-2, with unresolved D. The CDR3 totals 10 residues. V was clipped by 3 bases and J by 3 bases, with 2 bases between them. Per germline, CDR1 DFQATT and CDR2 SNEGSKA (reference sequence). As DNA, the CDR3 is TGCAGTGCTAGCCACTATGGCTACACCTTC. Amino acids: CSASHYGYTF.

The V call is TRBV7-9, the J call TRBJ2-1; 9 nucleotides line up with TRBD2. The CDR3 consists of 14 residues. V was clipped by 6 bases and J by 9 bases; unmatched bases: 9. The germline V gene has CDR1 SEHNR and CDR2 FQNEAQ (reference sequence). DNA for the CDR3: TGTGCCAGCAGACCAGAGCTAGCGGGACTTGAGCAGTTCTTC. Residues: CASRPELAGLEQFF. The full variable domain, rest sourced from reference TRBV7-9 and TRBJ2-1, is DTGVSQNPRHKITKRGQNVTFRCDPISEHNRLYWYRQTLGQGPEFLTYFQNEAQLEKSRLLSDRFSAERPKGSFSTLEIQRTEQGDSAMYLCASRPELAGLEQFFGPGTRLTVL.

The J gene is TRBJ1-2, the V gene TRBV5-5, with a tentative D call TRBD1 (6 bases). The CDR3 length is 15 residues. V was shortened by 2 bases and J by 4 bases, with 15 bases between the two germline ends. Germline CDR1 is SGHKS and CDR2 is YYEKEE (reference sequence). This chain's CDR3 is CASSLIVAGAYGYTF. In DNA form, the CDR3 reads TGTGCCAGCAGCTTAATTGTGGCAGGGGCCTATGGCTACACCTTC. Variable domain in full (rest from reference TRBV5-5 and TRBJ1-2): DAGVTQSPTHLIKTRGQQVTLRCSPISGHKSVSWYQQVLGQGPQFIFQYYEKEERGRGNFPDRFSARQFPNYSSELNVNALLLGDSALYLCASSLIVAGAYGYTFGSGTRLTVV.

This chain joins TRBV7-9 and TRBJ1-1; 7 bases map to TRBD1. CDR3 size: 15 residues. From germline, CDR1 is SEHNR and CDR2 FQNEAQ (reference sequence). The V gene end was trimmed by 0 bases and the J gene end by 3 bases; junction bases not matched to a gene: 4. CDR3 loop: CASSLAGQADTEAFF. The CDR3 DNA follows: TGTGCCAGCAGCTTAGCCGGACAGGCGGACACTGAAGCTTTCTTT.

The CDR3 sequence: CASSFLGLADDEQYF. In DNA, the CDR3 is TGTGCCAGCAGCTTTTTGGGACTAGCTGACGACGAGCAGTACTTC. The chain links TRBV7-9 to TRBJ2-7; 9 bases agree with TRBD2. The CDR3 loop spans 15 amino acids. Trimming cost V 3 bases and J 5 bases; bases outside gene matches: 8. In germline, CDR1 is SEHNR, CDR2 FQNEAQ (reference sequence).

This clonotype came up many times. This chain joins TRBV12-3 or TRBV12-4 and TRBJ2-1, with TRBD2 as a possible D gene (6 bases). Trimming shortened V by 7 bases and J by 8 bases, and 12 bases separated the two germline ends. The CDR3 is 12 residues long. The CDR3 nucleotides are TGTGCCAGCAACACAGGAGGGGATGAGCAGTTCTTC. Translating gives CASNTGGDEQFF.

The chain has TRBV25-1 and TRBJ1-5; tentatively, D is TRBD1 (6 bases). The CDR3 has 14 amino acids. The V gene lost 9 bases and the J gene lost 0 bases, with 12 bases spanning the gap. CDR1 MGHDK and CDR2 SYGVNS come from the germline V gene. The CDR3 DNA is TGTGCCAGACGACAGGAAGATAGCAATCAGCCCCAGCATTTT. Residues: CARRQEDSNQPQHF.

This clonotype was recorded a few times. The chain combines TRBV5-1 with TRBJ2-7; 10 bases fit TRBD2. This CDR3 region has 14 residues. The J segment lost 3 bases and the V segment lost 4 bases, leaving 4 bases of the junction unmatched. CDR1 and CDR2 (germline): SGHRS, YFSETQ. The CDR3 DNA sequence: TGCGCCAGCAGCGAAGTAGCGGGAGGCTACGAGCAGTACTTC. Protein sequence: CASSEVAGGYEQYF. Drawing the rest from reference TRBV5-1 and TRBJ2-7, the complete variable domain is KAGVTQTPRYLIKTRGQQVTLSCSPISGHRSVSWYQQTPGQGLQFLFEYFSETQRNKGNFPGRFSGRQFSNSRSEMNVSTLELGDSALYLCASSEVAGGYEQYFGPGTRLTVT.

This clonotype appeared a few times. V gene TRBV20-1 combines with J gene TRBJ2-1; a possible D gene is TRBD2 (5 bases). V lost 4 bases and J lost 4, with 14 bases in between. The CDR3 covers 14 residues. From germline, CDR1 is DFQATT and CDR2 SNEGSKA (reference sequence). The CDR3 spells CSATLGGFYNEQFF. CDR3 DNA: TGCAGTGCTACCCTAGGCGGGTTTTACAATGAGCAGTTCTTC.

In DNA, the CDR3 is TGTGCCAGCAGCTTAGCCGGCGGGGACAGGGGGGGATCCAATCAGCCCCAGCATTTT. Protein product: CASSLAGGDRGGSNQPQHF. The chain couples TRBV11-1 to TRBJ1-5, with 11 nucleotides matching TRBD1. CDR1 SGHAT and CDR2 FQDESV come from the germline V gene (reference sequence). Unmatched junction bases numbered 10, after V lost 0 bases and J lost 3 bases. The CDR3 has 19 amino acids.

This clonotype was observed a handful of times. The genes are TRBV6-1 and TRBJ2-3; 9 bases map to TRBD1. The germline V gene has CDR1 MNHNS and CDR2 SASEGT. V gave up 1 base and J gave up 1 base; unmatched junction bases: 3. The CDR3 covers 16 residues. The CDR3 nucleotides are TGTGCCAGCAGTGAAGATAGGACAGGGGGCACAGATACGCAGTATTTT. Amino acid sequence: CASSEDRTGGTDTQYF.

The V gene is TRBV5-6, the J gene TRBJ1-1, with D hard to call. The germline V and J ends were trimmed by 0 bases and 8 bases, with 14 bases remaining between them. The CDR3 is 14 amino acids. Looked up from germline, CDR1 is SGHDT and CDR2 is YYEEEE. CDR3 loop: CASSLGRRGIEAFF. In DNA, the CDR3 is TGTGCCAGCAGCTTGGGGCGGCGGGGTATCGAAGCTTTCTTT. Supplemented by reference TRBV5-6 and TRBJ1-1, the full variable domain reads DAGVTQSPTHLIKTRGQQVTLRCSPKSGHDTVSWYQQALGQGPQFIFQYYEEEERQRGNFPDRFSGHQFPNYSSELNVNALLLGDSALYLCASSLGRRGIEAFFGQGTRLTVV.

This chain connects TRBV5-1 to TRBJ2-5; D uncertain. Germline V gives CDR1 SGHRS, CDR2 YFSETQ. This CDR3 contains 11 residues. The V and J ends lost 4 bases and 5 bases respectively, with 6 bases between them. The CDR3 is CASSPVETQYF. CDR3 nucleotide sequence: TGCGCCAGCAGCCCCGTGGAGACCCAGTACTTC.

This clonotype has more than one count but fewer than ten. The rearrangement links TRBV20-1 to TRBJ2-7; 8 bases line up with TRBD1. Germline lookup yields CDR1 DFQATT and CDR2 SNEGSKA (reference sequence). V gave up 5 bases and J gave up 0 bases; unmatched junction bases: 6. The CDR3 is 14 residues long. The CDR3 DNA reads TGCAGTGCTTCTGGGACAGGCTTCTCCTACGAGCAGTACTTC. Amino acids: CSASGTGFSYEQYF.

The J gene is TRBJ1-4, the V gene TRBV5-1; D uncertain. This CDR3 contains 14 residues. V was trimmed by 3 bases and J by 3 bases, leaving 9 bases between them. CDR1 SGHRS and CDR2 YFSETQ come from the germline V gene. In nucleotides, the CDR3 is TGCGCCAGCAGCTGGGGAGTAGCTAATGAAAAACTGTTTTTT. The encoded protein is CASSWGVANEKLFF.

The chain combines TRBV10-3 with TRBJ2-3; D ambiguous. Trimming took off 0 bases at V and 0 bases at J, with 4 bases between the two ends. The germline CDR1 and CDR2 sequences are ENHRY and SYGVKD. The CDR3 sequence is 14 residues long. In DNA form, the CDR3 reads TGTGCCATCAGTGAGTCGACTAGCACAGATACGCAGTATTTT. This translates into CAISESTSTDTQYF.